This entry is about one T cell receptor beta chain. Time point reported: pre-sensitization, week 0. The treatment: therapeutic diphenylcyclopropenone sensitization with weekly scalp DPC. With 6 bases clipped from V and 4 bases from J, the junction kept 3 bases outside the gene matches. This CDR3 contains 14 residues. Germline values: CDR1 MNHNS, CDR2 SASEGT. Each CDR3 protein is one row after TCRdb ran MiXCR on the RACE reads. Here the sample spans tens of thousands of distinct CDR3 sequences, roughly 9.1% being singletons. This record belongs to a study of human T cells and chemical hapten exposure. The starting material was whole blood, obtained in connection with sensitization to the hapten diphenylcyclopropenone (DPC). The V call is TRBV6-1, the J call TRBJ1-5; 10 bases agree with TRBD1. The clonotype comes from a woman aged 40 to 50 with alopecia areata. Some clones in this sample may be carry-over from other donors' samples. CDR3 protein: CASSGDRGNQPQHF. The CDR3, as DNA: TGTGCCAGCAGCGGGGACAGGGGTAATCAGCCCCAGCATTTT.